Below are 5 T cell receptor beta chains sequenced from a single sample in a study of beta chain features in type 1 diabetes. Expressed TCRB transcripts were sequenced, since all the RNA that had been isolated was reverse transcribed. Repertoires were generated with immunoSEQ multiplex PCR, while TCRdb's copy carries only in-frame clones and drops some. The sample shows around 240,000 clones, around 68% of them seen only once. The specimen sequenced was naive CD4+ T cells from blood. The receptors were sampled from a man aged 30 to 39 in good health.

This clone was seen only a few times. CDR3 sequence (DNA): TGCAGCGTACCTCCGGGACTCAGGAACTCCTACAATGAGCAGTTCTTC. Translated, it gives CSVPPGLRNSYNEQFF. The rearrangement joins TRBV29-1 to TRBJ2-1, with a weak D call TRBD2 (6 bases). Germline CDR1 SQVTM, CDR2 ANQGSEA. This CDR3 has 16 amino acids. V lost 6 bases to trimming and J lost 0 bases, with 18 bases between them.

The chain uses TRBV7-2 and TRBJ2-7, with 13 bases fitting TRBD2. V was clipped by 4 bases and J by 5 bases; unmatched bases: 11. This CDR3 comprises 17 residues. Germline V gives CDR1 SGHTA, CDR2 FQGNSA. CDR3 in amino acids: CASSSRKGGTSGNEQYF. Here the CDR3 DNA reads TGTGCCAGCAGCTCTCGGAAAGGCGGGACTAGCGGGAACGAGCAGTACTTC.

This clone was recorded a few times. The chain recombines TRBV25-1 with TRBJ2-7, with D possibly being TRBD1 (6 bases). The CDR3 extends over 14 amino acids. Between the trimmed V and J ends, which lost 2 bases and 4 bases, there was a span of 12 bases. The germline CDR1 and CDR2 sequences are MGHDK and SYGVNS. As DNA, the CDR3 is TGTGCCAGCAGTGAAGGCTCCCAGGGGTACGAGCAGTACTTC. This sequence encodes CASSEGSQGYEQYF.

This clone has only a few counts. The chain is built from TRBV18 and TRBJ2-5; D is ambiguous. CDR3 size: 14 residues. The V end lost 4 bases, the J end lost 1 base, and 10 bases lay between the germline ends. Germline-derived CDR1 and CDR2 are KGHSH and LQKENI. This CDR3 is CASSQQNLQETQYF. The CDR3, as DNA: TGTGCCAGCTCACAACAGAACCTCCAAGAGACCCAGTACTTC.

The chain employs TRBV19 and TRBJ2-3; no clear D gene. Germline V gene sequence: CDR1 LNHDA, CDR2 SQIVND (reference sequence). Trimming cost V 1 base and J 6 bases, with 2 bases left between them. The CDR3 sequence is 11 residues long. Here the CDR3 reads CASSIVDTQYF. The CDR3 DNA follows: TGTGCCAGTAGTATAGTTGATACGCAGTATTTT.